This entry lists 17 T cell receptor beta chains sequenced from one sample in a study of cytomegalovirus exposure and HLA in healthy donors. The PCR contained 60 Vbeta and 13 Jbeta primers. Clones were sequenced by immunoSEQ multiplex PCR, and TCRdb holds only the in-frame ones, with some missing. The table records tens of thousands of clones, about 79% of them present only once. The sequenced sample was PBMCs. The receptor set was obtained from a woman aged 18-29 years in good health and CMV-seronegative.

V gene TRBV4-3 combines with J gene TRBJ2-7, with 8 bases that match TRBD2. Germline-derived CDR1 and CDR2 are LGHNA and YSLEER. The length of the CDR3 is 17 residues. With V trimmed by 1 base and J by 5 bases, 13 bases remained unmatched. CDR3 amino acids: CASSQVLSGRFRNEQYF. The CDR3, as DNA: TGCGCCAGCAGCCAAGTTTTAAGCGGGAGATTTCGAAACGAGCAGTACTTC.

This chain joins TRBV6-1 and TRBJ2-7; maybe TRBD2 (6 bases). The CDR3 length is 14 residues. Germline assignment: CDR1 MNHNS and CDR2 SASEGT. V was cut by 3 bases and J by 4 bases, with 13 bases left in between. CDR3 nucleotide sequence: TGTGCCAGCAGTGAGTTTACCGGGAGATACGAGCAGTACTTC. Translation: CASSEFTGRYEQYF.

The DNA of the CDR3 is TGTGCCAGCTCACCTAGAGCCGATAATTCACCCCTCCACTTT. Protein sequence: CASSPRADNSPLHF. The chain uses TRBV18 and TRBJ1-6; D not certain. Germline CDR1 and CDR2: KGHSH and LQKENI. CDR3 length equals 14 residues. With 3 bases removed from V and 5 bases from J, the gap between germline ends came to 8 bases. Together with reference TRBV18 and TRBJ1-6, the CDR3 gives the full variable domain: NAGVMQNPRHLVRRRGQEARLRCSPMKGHSHVYWYRQLPEEGLKFMVYLQKENIIDESGMPKERFSAEFPKEGPSILRIQQVVRGDSAAYFCASSPRADNSPLHFGNGTRLTVT.

V usage is TRBV7-2 and J usage is TRBJ2-2; 7 bases map to TRBD1. J was trimmed by 8 bases and V by 5 bases; bases with no gene match: 11. The CDR3 is 15 residues long. Per germline, CDR1 SGHTA and CDR2 FQGNSA. CDR3 in amino acids: CASSRSGTDNGELFF. The DNA of the CDR3 is TGTGCCAGCAGCCGATCCGGGACAGACAATGGGGAGCTGTTTTTT.

This clone was picked up a small number of times. V gene TRBV19 combines with J gene TRBJ2-5; TRBD1 agrees at 9 bases. The closer fit of TRBJ2-7 to the DNA end suggests the J call may be wrong. CDR3 length equals 14 residues. The germline CDR1 and CDR2 sequences are LNHDA and SQIVND (reference sequence). The CDR3 here is CASITGTGMYEQYF. The CDR3 DNA reads TGTGCCAGTATCACCGGGACAGGGATGTACGAGCAGTACTTC.

This clone has more than one count but fewer than ten. The chain recombines TRBV18 with TRBJ2-1; D call uncertain. Trimming stripped 3 bases from V and 0 bases from J, with 15 bases between. This CDR3 is built from 17 residues. CDR1 is KGHSH, CDR2 LQKENI, per germline. The CDR3: CASSPPSGSSSYNEQFF. The DNA of the CDR3 is TGTGCCAGCTCACCTCCTTCCGGGTCTAGCTCCTACAATGAGCAGTTCTTC.

The chain carries TRBV7-3 and TRBJ1-4, with no clear D. CDR1 and CDR2 (germline): SGHTA, FQGTGA. The V gene lost 6 bases and the J gene lost 7 bases, with 12 bases spanning the gap. The CDR3 sequence is 13 residues long. The CDR3 DNA reads as TGTGCCAGCAGGCCAGTCCAGTCTGAAAAACTGTTTTTT. As protein: CASRPVQSEKLFF.

This rearrangement joins TRBV11-3 to TRBJ1-3, with D possibly TRBD1 on 6 matching bases. Germline CDR1 reads SGHNT; CDR2 reads YENEEA. CDR3 length equals 14 residues. V was shortened by 5 bases and J by 1 base, with 9 bases between the two germline ends. CDR3: CASSKTGSGNTIYF. CDR3 nucleotide sequence: TGTGCCAGCAGCAAAACAGGGTCTGGAAACACCATATATTTT.

The chain uses TRBV9 and TRBJ1-1; 9 nucleotides match TRBD1. The CDR3 is made up of 15 amino acids. CDR1 and CDR2 from the germline V gene are SGDLS and YYNGEE. Losses at the gene ends were 0 bases for V and 2 bases for J; bases not matched to a gene: 2. The CDR3 DNA reads TGTGCCAGCAGCGTAGGGGACAGGGCCAACACTGAAGCTTTCTTT. Translated: CASSVGDRANTEAFF.

This clone was counted only a few times. The chain has TRBV6-1 and TRBJ1-5, with D maybe TRBD1 (6 bases). CDR3 length equals 15 residues. The V end lost 4 bases, the J end lost 1 base, and 11 bases lay between the germline ends. CDR1 MNHNS and CDR2 SASEGT come from the germline V gene. CDR3 in DNA: TGTGCCAGCAGTGTGAGCAGGGGAAGCAATCAGCCCCAGCATTTT. Protein sequence: CASSVSRGSNQPQHF.

The chain recombines TRBV29-1 with TRBJ2-3, with D possibly matching TRBD1 (5 bases). The CDR3 sequence is 14 residues long. Trimming shortened V by 7 bases and J by 4 bases, and 18 bases separated the two germline ends. CDR1 and CDR2 (germline): SQVTM, ANQGSEA. The DNA of the CDR3 is TGCAGCGAAGGGTCGGGCAGGGATCCAGATACGCAGTATTTT. Its protein product is CSEGSGRDPDTQYF.

The CDR3 sequence: CATGTGGNTEAFF. The DNA of the CDR3 is TGTGCCACCGGGACAGGCGGGAACACTGAAGCTTTCTTT. The V gene is TRBV19, the J gene TRBJ1-1, with 8 nucleotides matching TRBD1. CDR1 LNHDA and CDR2 SQIVND come from the germline V gene (reference sequence). With 10 bases clipped from V and 1 base from J, the junction kept 5 bases outside the gene matches. The CDR3 covers 13 residues.

This chain uses TRBV28 with TRBJ1-2; D unclear. The CDR3 has 16 residues. Germline V CDR1 and CDR2: MDHEN, SYDVKM. V was cut by 7 bases and J by 0 bases, with 18 bases left in between. The CDR3 sequence is CASNRPLAGSNYGYTF. For the CDR3, the DNA is TGTGCCAGCAACAGACCATTGGCAGGATCTAACTATGGCTACACCTTC.

CDR3 protein: CASSARTSGGLYQETQYF. CDR3 DNA sequence: TGTGCCAGCAGTGCCAGGACAAGCGGGGGCCTTTACCAAGAGACCCAGTACTTC. This chain joins TRBV6-1 and TRBJ2-5; TRBD2 agrees at 8 bases. V lost 4 bases, J lost 0 bases, and 13 bases stayed unmatched. Germline CDR1 reads MNHNS; CDR2 reads SASEGT. The CDR3 has 18 amino acids.

The chain is built from TRBV7-9 and TRBJ1-1, with D possibly TRBD1 on 5 matching bases. The CDR3 has 12 amino acids. Germline V CDR1 and CDR2: SEHNR, FQNEAQ (reference sequence). With 7 bases removed from V and 4 bases from J, the gap between germline ends came to 10 bases. Here the CDR3 reads CASTAGGTEAFF. The CDR3 nucleotides are TGTGCCAGCACCGCGGGGGGCACTGAAGCTTTCTTT.

The chain recombines TRBV7-9 with TRBJ2-5, with D perhaps matching TRBD2 (6 bases). This CDR3 region has 14 residues. Germline values: CDR1 SEHNR, CDR2 FQNEAQ (reference sequence). The ends were cut back, 5 bases at V and 0 bases at J, with 10 bases in the middle. The CDR3 DNA follows: TGTGCCAGCAGCCCCGGGAGTTACCAAGAGACCCAGTACTTC. This encodes CASSPGSYQETQYF.

This clone appeared once. The CDR3 reads CASSLGLAGEQYF. The CDR3 bases are TGTGCCAGCAGCTTAGGGCTAGCAGGCGAGCAGTACTTC. This rearrangement joins TRBV7-2 to TRBJ2-7; TRBD2 is a possible D gene (5 bases). The germline V and J ends were trimmed by 1 base and 6 bases, with 10 bases remaining between them. Germline V gene lookup returns CDR1 SGHTA and CDR2 FQGNSA. This CDR3 contains 13 residues.